The clone carrying this TCR beta chain has a count of ten or more. V was pared by 6 bases and J by 1 base, with 19 bases between. The CDR3 covers 16 residues. Germline assignment: CDR1 ENHRY and CDR2 SYGVKD. The sample belongs to a study of T cells in Graves' hyperthyroidism and ophthalmopathy. RNA transcripts yielded amplified TCR beta CDR3 regions. First-round RT-PCR targeting the TCR CDR3 was performed with the HTBI primer set. MiXCR was run by TCRdb on the multiplex PCR reads, yielding one entry per CDR3 protein. This table has over 700,000 distinct CDR3 sequences, over 15% appearing once. This clonotype was obtained from a woman aged 50 to 60 with Graves' hyperthyroidism that later progressed to Graves' ophthalmopathy. The sample was blood. This sequence joins TRBV10-3 and TRBJ2-7; D remains unclear. The CDR3 is CAISTFGSRKSYEQYF. CDR3 nucleotides: TGTGCCATCAGCACTTTCGGGTCGAGGAAATCCTACGAGCAGTACTTC.